The next 21 T cell receptor beta chains were all read from a single sample in a study of T cell responses to AZD1222 COVID-19 vaccine. Clones were read by immunoSEQ multiplex PCR, and TCRdb kept only the in-frame ones, dropping some. The table includes roughly 200,000 clones, 80% to 95% detected once. The sample was peripheral blood, taken 28 days after the second AZD1222 dose. The receptor set was obtained from an adult who received the AZD1222 COVID-19 vaccine.

The chain recombines TRBV10-3 with TRBJ1-6, with TRBD1 matching 10 bases. Germline V gene lookup returns CDR1 ENHRY and CDR2 SYGVKD. V lost 10 bases to trimming and J lost 5 bases; unmatched junction nucleotides: 11. There are 16 residues in the CDR3. The CDR3 loop reads CASNRQGAMDNSPLHF. DNA for the CDR3: TGTGCCAGCAATCGACAGGGGGCTATGGATAATTCACCCCTCCACTTT.

The J gene is TRBJ2-2, the V gene TRBV19; 9 positions match TRBD2. Trimming removed 4 bases from V and 3 bases from J; junction bases left unmatched: 15. Per germline, CDR1 LNHDA and CDR2 SQIVND (reference sequence). CDR3 length: 19 amino acids. The CDR3 DNA follows: TGTGCCAGTAGTACCCTATGGTTCCGACGCGGGAGGGACACCGGGGAGCTGTTTTTT. As protein: CASSTLWFRRGRDTGELFF.

This chain connects TRBV7-9 to TRBJ2-1; 13 bases agree with TRBD2. Trimming removed 3 bases from V and 5 bases from J; junction bases left unmatched: 13. CDR1 is SEHNR, CDR2 FQNEAQ, per germline (reference sequence). This CDR3 has 19 residues. The CDR3 sequence: CASSLPPGLAGLYDNEQFF. The CDR3 nucleotides read TGTGCCAGCAGCTTGCCCCCGGGACTAGCGGGGCTATACGACAATGAGCAGTTCTTC.

The gene calls are TRBV19 and TRBJ2-7; D might be TRBD2 (6 bases). Germline V gene sequence: CDR1 LNHDA, CDR2 SQIVND (reference sequence). V was shortened by 3 bases and J by 3 bases, with 15 bases between the two germline ends. The CDR3 is made up of 15 amino acids. The DNA for the CDR3 is TGTGCCAGTAGTATCAGTAGCGGCCGGGGCTACGAGCAGTACTTC. It specifies CASSISSGRGYEQYF.

The rearrangement uses TRBV19 and TRBJ2-1; TRBD2 matches 9 bases. CDR3 length: 15 residues. Germline CDR1 LNHDA, CDR2 SQIVND (reference sequence). With V trimmed by 1 base and J by 7 bases, 5 bases remained unmatched. CDR3 amino acids: CASSIVSGSWNEQFF. In DNA, the CDR3 is TGTGCCAGTAGTATAGTTAGCGGGAGTTGGAATGAGCAGTTCTTC.

J is TRBJ2-3 and V is TRBV12-1; the table's D call TRBD2 went unverified against the DNA. TRBV12-1 is flagged as a pseudogene. The CDR3 sequence is 19 residues long. DNA for the CDR3: TGTGCCAGCAGCTTGGGATCTAAACGTAGGGGGGGATTCACAGATACGCAGTATTTT. It encodes CASSLGSKRRGGFTDTQYF.

V usage is TRBV12-3 or TRBV12-4 and J usage is TRBJ1-1, with D unclear. The CDR3 totals 11 residues. Trimming shortened V by 8 bases and J by 6 bases, and 10 bases separated the two germline ends. The CDR3 region is CASGRAAEAFF. The CDR3 DNA reads as TGTGCCAGCGGACGGGCTGCTGAAGCTTTCTTT.

The V gene is TRBV6-5, the J gene TRBJ2-3; D not certain. The V end lost 3 bases, the J end lost 8 bases, and 6 bases lay between the germline ends. The CDR3 runs to 11 residues. Germline V gene data show CDR1 as MNHEY and CDR2 as SVGAGI. As DNA, the CDR3 is TGTGCCAGCAGTTATAGCTTTACGCAGTATTTT. It encodes CASSYSFTQYF.

V and J are TRBV11-2 and TRBJ2-7; the D gene is possibly TRBD2 (6 bases). Trimming removed 0 bases from V and 7 bases from J, with 19 bases in between. The CDR3 runs to 16 residues. In germline, CDR1 is SGHAT, CDR2 FQNNGV. The CDR3 DNA reads as TGTGCCAGCAGCTTAGAAGGCGGGAAGGGGTCGGGGGAGCAGTACTTC. This gives the protein CASSLEGGKGSGEQYF.

The gene calls are TRBV28 and TRBJ1-5, with D possibly TRBD1 on 5 matching bases. This CDR3 has 16 amino acids. Germline V gene lookup returns CDR1 MDHEN and CDR2 SYDVKM. Trimming removed 5 bases at V and 3 bases at J, with 17 bases between. CDR3 nucleotides: TGTGCCAGCAGTCCGAGGGGTTCAGGAATCAATCAGCCCCAGCATTTT. As protein: CASSPRGSGINQPQHF.

This clone was counted once. V and J are TRBV4-3 and TRBJ1-5; D gene uncertain. Germline lookup yields CDR1 LGHNA and CDR2 YSLEER. Trimming shortened V by 0 bases and J by 7 bases, and 13 bases separated the two germline ends. This CDR3 has 15 amino acids. CDR3 bases: TGCGCCAGCAGCCAAGAACGAGCGTCTGGACAGCCCCAGCATTTT. Translation: CASSQERASGQPQHF.

This chain links TRBV2 with TRBJ2-7; 8 bases are a match to TRBD2. V lost 3 bases, J lost 3 bases, and 4 bases stayed unmatched. The CDR3 has 14 amino acids. Germline V gene data show CDR1 as SNHLY and CDR2 as FYNNEI. Written as DNA, the CDR3 is TGTGCCAGCAGTGACGGGGGGGGAGGCTACGAGCAGTACTTC. Its translation is CASSDGGGGYEQYF.

The chain uses TRBV6-5 and TRBJ2-1; maybe TRBD2 (6 bases). V lost 4 bases, J lost 0 bases, and 13 bases lay in between. Germline-derived CDR1 and CDR2 are MNHEY and SVGAGI. The CDR3 sequence is 16 residues long. For the CDR3, the DNA is TGTGCCAGCAGTTCCGAATTAGCGGACTCCTACAATGAGCAGTTCTTC. This gives the protein CASSSELADSYNEQFF.

V and J are TRBV9 and TRBJ1-1, with 9 bases lining up with TRBD1. The germline V gene encodes CDR1 SGDLS and CDR2 YYNGEE. J gave up 6 bases and V 3 bases, and 15 bases lay outside the gene matches. This CDR3 has 17 amino acids. CDR3 DNA: TGTGCCAGCAGCGGAGTGGACAGGGGTTCTTTCAGTCCTGAAGCTTTCTTT. Encoded protein: CASSGVDRGSFSPEAFF.

This clone was picked up a small number of times. The rearrangement joins TRBV7-2 to TRBJ2-2; no clear D gene. Germline loops: CDR1 SGHTA, CDR2 FQGNSA. Trimming shortened V by 5 bases and J by 5 bases, and 18 bases separated the two germline ends. The CDR3 runs to 16 residues. The CDR3: CASSQRTGIGTGELFF. CDR3 sequence (DNA): TGTGCCAGCAGCCAAAGGACGGGCATCGGAACCGGGGAGCTGTTTTTT.

The chain uses TRBV7-9 and TRBJ2-2; possibly TRBD2 for D (5 bases). Trimming removed 5 bases at V and 8 bases at J, with 6 bases between. Germline V gene sequence: CDR1 SEHNR, CDR2 FQNEAQ (reference sequence). The length of the CDR3 is 11 residues. CDR3 in DNA: TGTGCCAGCAGCCCGGGAGGGGAGCTGTTTTTT. It translates to CASSPGGELFF.

The CDR3 DNA reads as TGTGCCAGCAGCCAACCGGGTGGGCCTTCTGGGGCCAACGTCCTGACTTTC. Its translation: CASSQPGGPSGANVLTF. The V gene is TRBV7-6, the J gene TRBJ2-6; D unresolved. V dropped 5 bases and J dropped 1 base, with 15 bases sitting between them. The CDR3 is made up of 17 amino acids. CDR1 and CDR2 (germline): SGHVS, FNYEAQ.

In nucleotides, the CDR3 is TGTGCCAGCTCACCACGGGAGGATTCACCCCTCCACTTT. Amino acid sequence: CASSPREDSPLHF. This chain joins TRBV18 and TRBJ1-6; no firm D call. The V and J ends lost 1 base and 8 bases respectively, with 6 bases between them. CDR1 is KGHSH, CDR2 LQKENI, per germline. CDR3 length equals 13 residues.

This rearrangement joins TRBV19 to TRBJ1-5, with D possibly being TRBD1 (5 bases). The CDR3 loop spans 15 amino acids. Between the trimmed V and J ends, which lost 1 base and 6 bases, there was a span of 13 bases. CDR1 is LNHDA, CDR2 SQIVND, per germline (reference sequence). CDR3 DNA: TGTGCCAGTAGTATAGGAAGCAGGGTTTTTCAGCCCCAGCATTTT. The encoded protein is CASSIGSRVFQPQHF.

The table lists this clone with a count of one. The CDR3 region has the DNA TGTGCCAGCTCAACGAATAGACAGGGGCCCCAAGAGACCCAGTACTTC. This encodes CASSTNRQGPQETQYF. This chain joins TRBV25-1 and TRBJ2-5; TRBD1 aligns across 8 bases. V was clipped by 8 bases and J by 1 base; unmatched bases: 12. This CDR3 contains 16 residues. Per germline, CDR1 MGHDK and CDR2 SYGVNS.

The chain recombines TRBV11-2 with TRBJ2-7; 10 bases are shared with TRBD2. The J segment lost 8 bases and the V segment lost 3 bases, leaving 10 bases of the junction unmatched. The V gene's germline CDR1 is SGHAT and CDR2 FQNNGV. There are 15 residues in the CDR3. For the CDR3, the DNA is TGTGCCAGCAGCTTTGGTCTAGCGGGAGACCGAAAGCAGTACTTC. Its translation: CASSFGLAGDRKQYF.